This T cell receptor (beta chain) emerged from a study of shared clonotypes between healthy human individuals. Study information: Donors consisted of a couple of women and a few men between 18 and 49.

With 6 bases removed from V and 6 bases from J, the gap between germline ends came to 8 bases. The CDR3 loop spans 11 amino acids. Per germline, CDR1 SQVTM and CDR2 ANQGSEA. The repertoire was sequenced with immunoSEQ multiplex PCR; TCRdb's copy has only in-frame clones and lacks some. The data show under 1,100,000 clones, under 80% seen once. The sequenced material came from memory CD4+ T cells sorted from blood. Subset denoted: CD45RA-negative fraction. The clonotype comes from a man between 18 and 29 years old in good health. The rearrangement links TRBV29-1 to TRBJ2-2; D unresolved. In nucleotides, the CDR3 is TGCAGCGTCGAGACCCCCGGGGAGCTGTTTTTT. It specifies CSVETPGELFF.